This is a list of T cell receptor beta chains from one sample in a study of monozygotic twins with inflammatory bowel disease. Each CDR3 protein gets one entry in TCRdb, which reprocessed the 5' RACE reads and gives no DNA. This sample's table has some 450,000 distinct CDR3 sequences. Material for sequencing was blood. The receptors shown here come from a human donor with ulcerative colitis or Crohn's disease, or a healthy co-twin of an affected twin (not recorded which). The CDR3 runs from the conserved cysteine through the conserved F or W. The order of the fields is V gene, J gene, CDR3 protein.

v_gene: TRBV9
j_gene: TRBJ1-5
CDR3aa: CASSATGANQPQHF

v_gene: TRBV19
j_gene: TRBJ1-5
CDR3aa: CASSTLGQGANQPQHF

v_gene: TRBV12-3/TRBV12-4
j_gene: TRBJ2-5
CDR3aa: CASSFFRNSVGAIETQYF

v_gene: TRBV6-1
j_gene: TRBJ2-5
CDR3aa: CASNLGTGSYETQYF

v_gene: TRBV5-1
j_gene: TRBJ2-5
CDR3aa: CASGGQGLETQYF

v_gene: TRBV21-1
j_gene: TRBJ2-7
CDR3aa: CASSKEALAAQDEQYF

v_gene: TRBV10-3
j_gene: TRBJ2-1
CDR3aa: CAISETGLAGGYGEQFF

v_gene: TRBV30
j_gene: TRBJ1-3
CDR3aa: CAWSSGISGNTIYF

v_gene: TRBV2
j_gene: TRBJ2-3
CDR3aa: CASAKAGGPGTDTQYF

v_gene: TRBV2
j_gene: TRBJ1-2
CDR3aa: CASNPTGQGFYGYTF

v_gene: TRBV12-3/TRBV12-4
j_gene: TRBJ2-2
CDR3aa: CASSSRLGLNTGELFF

v_gene: TRBV12-3/TRBV12-4
j_gene: TRBJ1-2
CDR3aa: CASSTPGQPYGYTF

v_gene: TRBV9
j_gene: TRBJ2-5
CDR3aa: CASSVGPVGETQYF

v_gene: TRBV20-1
j_gene: TRBJ2-2
CDR3aa: CSARGGKGLAGAGGELFF

v_gene: TRBV18
j_gene: TRBJ1-5
CDR3aa: CASSPDVNSNQPQHF

v_gene: TRBV28
j_gene: TRBJ1-5
CDR3aa: CASNVPGQGGQPQHF

v_gene: TRBV6-1
j_gene: TRBJ2-1
CDR3aa: CASSEGGGGRNEQFF

v_gene: TRBV6-5
j_gene: TRBJ2-1
CDR3aa: CASSYRDTQWEQFF

v_gene: TRBV20-1
j_gene: TRBJ2-1
CDR3aa: CSARDQGTDLPQTHSYNEQFF

v_gene: TRBV5-1
j_gene: TRBJ2-1
CDR3aa: CASSSLTGEYNEQFF

v_gene: TRBV7-2
j_gene: TRBJ1-4
CDR3aa: CASSLGSATNEKLFF

v_gene: TRBV20-1
j_gene: TRBJ2-1
CDR3aa: CSARAQGDRYNEQFF

v_gene: TRBV7-2
j_gene: TRBJ2-7
CDR3aa: CASSLSISSGEQYF

v_gene: TRBV3-1
j_gene: TRBJ1-6
CDR3aa: CASTSLYSYNSPLHF

v_gene: TRBV4-3
j_gene: TRBJ2-7
CDR3aa: CASSQDYRGFYEQYF

v_gene: TRBV20-1
j_gene: TRBJ2-3
CDR3aa: CSARAGADTQYF

v_gene: TRBV5-6
j_gene: TRBJ2-7
CDR3aa: CASSLQVLNFYEQYF

v_gene: TRBV5-1
j_gene: TRBJ1-1
CDR3aa: CASRKTGALLGTEAFF

v_gene: TRBV7-2
j_gene: TRBJ2-3
CDR3aa: CASSLASGGVADTQYF

v_gene: TRBV20-1
j_gene: TRBJ2-7
CDR3aa: CSAAGGSYEQYF

v_gene: TRBV27
j_gene: TRBJ2-2
CDR3aa: CASTPGTSNTGELFF

v_gene: TRBV18
j_gene: TRBJ2-1
CDR3aa: CASSHSSNEQFF

v_gene: TRBV6-5
j_gene: TRBJ2-5
CDR3aa: CASRVGPGETQYF

v_gene: TRBV6-1
j_gene: TRBJ1-1
CDR3aa: CTTWGYTEAFF

v_gene: TRBV29-1
j_gene: TRBJ1-1
CDR3aa: CSVDRGGAVDTEAFF

v_gene: TRBV27
j_gene: TRBJ2-3
CDR3aa: CASSRDRVTDTQYF

v_gene: TRBV5-6
j_gene: TRBJ1-2
CDR3aa: CASSVEGLSYGYTF

v_gene: TRBV20-1
j_gene: TRBJ2-2
CDR3aa: CSARDSAGRYTGELFF

v_gene: TRBV4-3
j_gene: TRBJ2-7
CDR3aa: CASSQDFGRGRNEQYF

v_gene: TRBV5-1
j_gene: TRBJ2-5
CDR3aa: CASSAQGPQETQYF

v_gene: TRBV6-1
j_gene: TRBJ2-1
CDR3aa: CASSLGTSEYNEQFF

v_gene: TRBV5-1
j_gene: TRBJ2-7
CDR3aa: CASSFQGGDYEQYF

v_gene: TRBV27
j_gene: TRBJ2-1
CDR3aa: CASSFGSGRYNEQFF

v_gene: TRBV7-3
j_gene: TRBJ2-2
CDR3aa: CASSPLGGALFF

v_gene: TRBV4-2
j_gene: TRBJ2-7
CDR3aa: CASSQDSTGAASYEQYF

v_gene: TRBV5-5
j_gene: TRBJ1-1
CDR3aa: CASSLGDVNTEAFF

v_gene: TRBV5-1
j_gene: TRBJ2-7
CDR3aa: CASSPDRGRGYEQYF

v_gene: TRBV6-1
j_gene: TRBJ2-5
CDR3aa: CASSIQGGGNQETQYF

v_gene: TRBV7-2
j_gene: TRBJ2-1
CDR3aa: CASSSSLAGGPYNEQFF

v_gene: TRBV5-1
j_gene: TRBJ2-1
CDR3aa: CASSLAGRDRVIGEQFF

v_gene: TRBV5-1
j_gene: TRBJ2-5
CDR3aa: CASSDMTGSLGETQYF

v_gene: TRBV20-1
j_gene: TRBJ2-2
CDR3aa: CSARKLGYGGELFF

v_gene: TRBV5-4
j_gene: TRBJ1-3
CDR3aa: CASSLDVVPPGNTIYF

v_gene: TRBV6-1
j_gene: TRBJ2-3
CDR3aa: CASSPLSGTSTDTQYF

v_gene: TRBV20-1
j_gene: TRBJ2-7
CDR3aa: CSARDRRGQSYEQYF

v_gene: TRBV18
j_gene: TRBJ2-5
CDR3aa: CASSPTGGETQYF

v_gene: TRBV5-1
j_gene: TRBJ1-1
CDR3aa: CASSLAAGQGTEAFF

v_gene: TRBV5-1
j_gene: TRBJ2-7
CDR3aa: CASSLVGRDFEQYF